This T cell receptor beta chain was sequenced for a study of T cell responses to AZD1222 COVID-19 vaccine. Study-wide results and caveats: White British donors predominated, females outnumbered males, and clonal diversity was possibly underestimated.

A remark on this clone: Its antigen is currently unknown.

The V gene's germline CDR1 is SGHRS and CDR2 YFSETQ. V was shortened by 1 base and J by 5 bases, with 9 bases between the two germline ends. The CDR3 is made up of 13 amino acids. TCRdb's copy holds only in-frame clones and misses some; the assay was immunoSEQ multiplex PCR. The sample includes approximately 200,000 clones, over 70% seen only once; the top ten take less than 3%. This sequence originates from an adult in good health. The sequenced sample was peripheral blood, obtained on day 0 of MenACWY control vaccination. This chain links TRBV5-1 with TRBJ2-5, with D unclear. CDR3 loop: CASSLLLGETQYF. CDR3 in DNA: TGCGCCAGCAGCTTGTTACTGGGGGAGACCCAGTACTTC.